These 2 T cell receptor beta chains were sequenced from one sample in a study of blood T cell repertoires in COVID-19. Clones were read by immunoSEQ multiplex PCR, and TCRdb kept only the in-frame ones, dropping some. The sample holds 200,000 to 300,000 clones, roughly 88% seen once. Sequencing was done on a sample of peripheral blood. Receptors were obtained from a man at least 80 years old with acute or convalescent COVID-19.

In the case of this clone: This sample also contains other DNA sequences that code for the same CDR3. The chain has TRBV6-2 or TRBV6-3 and TRBJ2-7; 9 nucleotides line up with TRBD1. CDR3 length: 15 amino acids. Germline CDR1 MNHEY, CDR2 SVGEGT. Trimming took 0 bases from V and 0 from J; bases not matched to a gene: 0. CDR3 sequence reads: CASSYSTGGSYEQYF. As DNA, the CDR3 is TGTGCCAGCAGTTACTCGACAGGGGGCTCCTACGAGCAGTACTTC.

The genes are TRBV10-1 and TRBJ2-7; a possible D gene is TRBD2 (6 bases). Germline V gives CDR1 WNHNN, CDR2 SYGVQD (reference sequence). This CDR3 region has 16 residues. The germline V and J ends were trimmed by 6 bases and 1 base, with 19 bases remaining between them. The CDR3 here is CASRPWGDGSSYEQYF. The CDR3 nucleotides are TGCGCCAGCAGACCTTGGGGGGACGGTTCTTCCTACGAGCAGTACTTC.